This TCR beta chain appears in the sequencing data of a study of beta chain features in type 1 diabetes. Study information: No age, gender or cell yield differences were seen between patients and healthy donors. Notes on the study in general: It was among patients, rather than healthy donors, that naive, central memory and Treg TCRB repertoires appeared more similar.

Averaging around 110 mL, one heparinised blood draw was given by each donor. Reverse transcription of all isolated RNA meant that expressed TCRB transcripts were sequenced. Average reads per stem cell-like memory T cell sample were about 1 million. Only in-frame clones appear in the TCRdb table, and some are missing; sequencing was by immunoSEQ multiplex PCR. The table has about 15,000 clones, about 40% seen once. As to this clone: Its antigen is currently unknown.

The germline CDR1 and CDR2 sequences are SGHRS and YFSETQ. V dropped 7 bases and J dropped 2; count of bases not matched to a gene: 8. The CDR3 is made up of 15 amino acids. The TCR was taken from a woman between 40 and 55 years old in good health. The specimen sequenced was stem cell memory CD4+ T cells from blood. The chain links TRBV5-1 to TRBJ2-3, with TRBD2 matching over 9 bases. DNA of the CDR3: TGCGCCAGCCTTAGAGCGGGGGGACTCACAGATACGCAGTATTTT. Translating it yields CASLRAGGLTDTQYF. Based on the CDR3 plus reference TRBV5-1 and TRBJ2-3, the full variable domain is KAGVTQTPRYLIKTRGQQVTLSCSPISGHRSVSWYQQTPGQGLQFLFEYFSETQRNKGNFPGRFSGRQFSNSRSEMNVSTLELGDSALYLCASLRAGGLTDTQYFGPGTRLTVL.